Listed here is a single T cell receptor (beta chain). Its antigen remains unknown. The protocol was immunoSEQ multiplex PCR, while the TCRdb copy is restricted to in-frame clones and leaves out a portion. The repertoire holds about 130,000 clones, with 75% to 95% as singletons. The data originate from a study of T cell responses to AZD1222 COVID-19 vaccine. Overall study findings and caveats: Along spike, vaccine-associated CD4 TCRs were found throughout, with dominance at 160-218 and 743-854.

Combined were second doses at about 4 or about 12 weeks. V lost 5 bases and J lost 1, with 14 bases in between. Germline assignment: CDR1 SGHVS and CDR2 FQNEAQ. The CDR3 is 15 amino acids. The TCR originated in an adult who received the AZD1222 COVID-19 vaccine. This specimen was peripheral blood, taken 28 days after the second AZD1222 dose. This chain links TRBV7-8 with TRBJ1-1; tentative D call: TRBD1 (5 bases). CDR3 in amino acids: CASSRSGGGNTEAFF. CDR3 in DNA: TGTGCCAGCAGCCGAAGCGGGGGAGGGAACACTGAAGCTTTCTTT.